This T cell receptor beta chain appears in the sequencing data of a study of blood T cell repertoires in COVID-19 (dated by TCRdb to the early 2020s). For the study in its entirety: Collaborator samples came from the United States, Italy and Spain and covered acute and convalescent phases of COVID-19. The prospective study material was composed of cDNA or gDNA derived from T cells, B-cell-depleted T cells, or PBMCs. The dataset comprised deeply sampled blood TCRbeta repertoires from subjects exposed to, actively infected with, or recovered from COVID-19. The repertoires were made available in a free public database intended to serve as a resource for research on the immune response to SARS-CoV-2. The samples were drawn from the first 160 participants of the ongoing ImmuneRACE study and from 950 to 1,500 subjects provided by 6 global collaborators. The sample metadata nearly always contained a de-identified subject ID, COVID-19 status, age in years and sex. HLA class I and class II types, where available, came from metadata supplied by the sample provider rather than from assay-based typing.

A word on this clone: Its antigen remains unidentified. Base qualities are not at hand, and no much larger clone is one base apart.

The paper's findings and limits, for the study overall: How much clinical and demographic metadata was included differed by source and by participant, and the metadata was provided uncurated.

The CDR1 and CDR2 encoded by the germline V gene are MNHEY and SVGAGI. The CDR3 runs 15 amino acids, cysteine and phenylalanine included. The CDR3 DNA has 45 bases and is translated from base 1. After removal of 6 bases from V and 7 bases from J, the junction retains 8 bases not matched to a gene. TCRbeta CDR3 regions were amplified from genomic DNA using the immunoSEQ Assay, a bias-controlled multiplex PCR. Turning to the authors' computational methods: The number of nucleated cells in each sample was estimated by amplification of reference gene primers within the assay. Sequence reads were collapsed and filtered to measure the absolute abundance of every unique TCRbeta CDR3 rearrangement. For each sample, productive Simpson clonality was calculated as the square root of Simpson's diversity index over productive rearrangements. TCRdb obtained this table from immuneACCESS and retained in-frame rearrangements with V and J assigned. These tables miss some clones; where compared with another copy, unresolved V genes account for less than half of the shortfall, and the remainder is unexplained. That table is the source of V, J and clone size, and D and trimming were worked out from the DNA. The table for this sample lists around 56,000 clones; around 84% of them were counted only once. The ten largest clones represent approximately 7.2% of the sample.

Whole blood was collected in K2EDTA tubes by collaborating institutions according to the institutions' own protocols. For TCRbeta analysis, collaborator samples were shipped as frozen whole blood, as isolated PBMCs, or as DNA extracted from either sample type. Sequenced: peripheral blood. This receptor chain uses TRBV6-5 and TRBJ1-6; 8 of the junction bases match TRBD1. The receptor comes from a man between 60 and 70 years old with acute or convalescent COVID-19. The CDR3 in this case is CASREDRAANSPLHF. The DNA reads as follows: TGTGCCAGCAGAGAGGACAGGGCGGCCAATTCACCCCTCCACTTT.